Listed here are 30 T cell receptor beta chains from one sample, sequenced in a study of cytomegalovirus exposure and HLA in healthy donors. PCR involved 60 Vbeta and 13 Jbeta primers. The protocol was immunoSEQ multiplex PCR, while the TCRdb copy is restricted to in-frame clones and leaves out a portion. The data contain roughly 100,000 clones, about four fifths of them singletons. Sequences were obtained from PBMCs. These receptors were taken from a female donor in good health and CMV-seropositive.

This clone was counted only a few times. The chain employs TRBV7-2 and TRBJ1-1; TRBD1 matches at 9 bases. The trim removed 0 bases at V and 7 bases at J, leaving 9 bases unmatched. The CDR3 is 16 residues long. CDR1 SGHTA and CDR2 FQGNSA come from the germline V gene. The CDR3 sequence: CASSLASIGTGIEAFF. The CDR3 nucleotides read TGTGCCAGCAGCTTAGCCTCCATCGGGACAGGGATTGAAGCTTTCTTT.

This clone was detected only once. This chain's CDR3 is CASRRGGDVYEQYF. CDR3 sequence (DNA): TGTGCCAGCAGGAGAGGAGGGGATGTGTACGAGCAGTACTTC. The V gene is TRBV5-4, the J gene TRBJ2-5, with D possibly TRBD2 on 6 matching bases. The J call may be in error: the DNA end matches TRBJ2-7 better. Germline-derived CDR1 and CDR2 are SGHNT and YYREEE (reference sequence). The CDR3 contains 14 residues.

This chain's CDR3 is CASSAGTSRETQYF. The CDR3 coding sequence is TGTGCCAGCAGTGCGGGGACTAGTAGAGAGACCCAGTACTTC. This chain links TRBV27 with TRBJ2-5; 8 bases align to TRBD2. CDR1 is MNHEY, CDR2 SMNVEV, per germline (reference sequence). The CDR3 runs 14 residues. The V gene end was trimmed by 5 bases and the J gene end by 4 bases; junction bases not matched to a gene: 6.

This clone occurred once. The chain employs TRBV27 and TRBJ1-1, with D unclear. CDR3 length: 15 amino acids. The V end lost 6 bases, the J end lost 5 bases, and 19 bases lay between the germline ends. CDR1 and CDR2 (germline): MNHEY, SMNVEV (reference sequence). CDR3 residues: CASRRTGVFETEAFF. CDR3 DNA: TGTGCCAGCAGACGGACTGGGGTCTTTGAGACTGAAGCTTTCTTT.

The V call is TRBV23-1, the J call TRBJ1-1; the match to TRBD1 covers 8 bases. TRBV23-1 is known as an ORF, though its function is uncertain. CDR3 length equals 16 residues. The ends lost 4 bases at V and 1 base at J; junction bases unmatched: 8. The CDR3 nucleotides read TGCGCCAGCAGTCCCCCGACAGGGGCGAAGAACACTGAAGCTTTCTTT. Translation: CASSPPTGAKNTEAFF.

The genes are TRBV29-1 and TRBJ2-5; D is ambiguous. The end of the DNA is better explained by TRBJ2-7, so the J call may be wrong. Germline V lookup: CDR1 SQVTM, CDR2 ANQGSEA. The CDR3 has 12 residues. The CDR3 sequence: CSVEGVAYEQYF. The CDR3, as DNA: TGCAGCGTTGAAGGGGTAGCCTACGAGCAGTACTTC.

This clone is a singleton in its sample. The chain is built from TRBV28 and TRBJ2-3; 12 bases match TRBD2. Germline CDR1 reads MDHEN; CDR2 reads SYDVKM. The CDR3 extends over 17 amino acids. Trimming took 6 bases from V and 0 from J; bases not matched to a gene: 7. Written as DNA, the CDR3 is TGTGCCAGCAGCTGGACTAGCGGGATATCTAGCACAGATACGCAGTATTTT. Translation: CASSWTSGISSTDTQYF. The full variable domain, rest sourced from reference TRBV28 and TRBJ2-3, is DVKVTQSSRYLVKRTGEKVFLECVQDMDHENMFWYRQDPGLGLRLIYFSYDVKMKEKGDIPEGYSVSREKKERFSLILESASTNQTSMYLCASSWTSGISSTDTQYFGPGTRLTVL.

This clone was seen a few times. The rearrangement joins TRBV10-3 to TRBJ1-4; 7 positions agree with TRBD1. Trimming removed 6 bases from V and 5 bases from J; junction bases left unmatched: 6. Germline V lookup: CDR1 ENHRY, CDR2 SYGVKD. CDR3 length equals 14 residues. The CDR3 loop reads CAIRGDRANEKLFF. The CDR3 nucleotides are TGTGCCATCAGGGGAGACAGGGCGAATGAAAAACTGTTTTTT.

This chain uses TRBV5-1 with TRBJ2-7; D is undetermined. Germline loops: CDR1 SGHRS, CDR2 YFSETQ. The CDR3 length is 13 residues. V was clipped by 4 bases and J by 0 bases, with 8 bases between them. DNA of the CDR3: TGCGCCAGCAGCATCAAGCACTCCTACGAGCAGTACTTC. Its protein product is CASSIKHSYEQYF.

V gene TRBV5-4 combines with J gene TRBJ1-1, with TRBD1 matching 9 bases. Germline V gene lookup returns CDR1 SGHNT and CDR2 YYREEE (reference sequence). The CDR3 has 15 amino acids. Trimming removed 4 bases from V and 4 bases from J; junction bases left unmatched: 8. The CDR3 DNA reads TGTGCCAGCAGCCCGCCACAGGGGGCAGGCACTGAAGCTTTCTTT. Translating it yields CASSPPQGAGTEAFF.

The chain is built from TRBV7-9 and TRBJ2-1, with 8 bases that match TRBD2. V shed 3 bases and J 5 bases; nucleotides not matched to a gene: 12. There are 17 residues in the CDR3. The germline gives CDR1 SEHNR, CDR2 FQNEAQ (reference sequence). CDR3 nucleotide sequence: TGTGCCAGCAGCTTCACCAGCGGGAGCCTACCAAACAATGAGCAGTTCTTC. Translation: CASSFTSGSLPNNEQFF.

This clone was detected once. CDR3 residues: CASSPTGTYEQYF. In DNA, the CDR3 is TGTGCCAGCAGCCCCACGGGGACCTACGAGCAGTACTTC. The V and J genes are TRBV9 and TRBJ2-7, with a possible D match to TRBD2 (5 bases). This CDR3 is built from 13 residues. CDR1 is SGDLS, CDR2 YYNGEE, per germline. The V and J ends lost 4 bases and 2 bases respectively, with 10 bases between them.

This clone was counted a single time. The J gene is TRBJ2-2, the V gene TRBV5-1, with 7 bases lining up with TRBD2. Trimming cost V 3 bases and J 1 base; bases outside gene matches: 3. The germline V gene encodes CDR1 SGHRS and CDR2 YFSETQ. The CDR3 contains 15 residues. CDR3 sequence (DNA): TGCGCCAGCAGCTGGGGACTACTGAACACCGGGGAGCTGTTTTTT. The encoded protein is CASSWGLLNTGELFF.

The chain joins TRBV27 to TRBJ2-3; 7 bases agree with TRBD2. With V trimmed by 3 bases and J by 2 bases, 5 bases remained unmatched. Germline values: CDR1 MNHEY, CDR2 SMNVEV (reference sequence). The CDR3 has 15 residues. The CDR3 coding sequence is TGTGCCAGCAGTTTCGGCGGGAGAATCACAGATACGCAGTATTTT. Its translation is CASSFGGRITDTQYF.

The chain carries TRBV11-2 and TRBJ2-1; 10 positions match TRBD2. Germline assignment: CDR1 SGHAT and CDR2 FQNNGV. The CDR3 runs 19 residues. Trimming took 1 base from V and 2 from J; bases not matched to a gene: 11. CDR3 residues: CASSLGLAGEFSAYNEQFF. In DNA form, the CDR3 reads TGTGCCAGCAGCTTAGGGCTAGCGGGAGAATTTAGCGCCTACAATGAGCAGTTCTTC.

J is TRBJ2-7 and V is TRBV7-9; 10 positions match TRBD2. With V trimmed by 4 bases and J by 3 bases, 6 bases remained unmatched. The CDR3 is made up of 15 amino acids. Germline lookup yields CDR1 SEHNR and CDR2 FQNEAQ (reference sequence). CDR3: CASSSRERGGYEQYF. DNA for the CDR3: TGTGCCAGCAGCTCCAGAGAGCGGGGGGGCTACGAGCAGTACTTC.

This chain connects TRBV27 to TRBJ1-1; D unresolved. V was cut by 3 bases and J by 3 bases, with 8 bases left in between. The CDR3 totals 13 residues. CDR1 and CDR2 (germline): MNHEY, SMNVEV (reference sequence). The CDR3 here is CASSLWRHTEAFF. CDR3 coding DNA: TGTGCCAGCAGTTTGTGGCGGCACACTGAAGCTTTCTTT.

V usage is TRBV5-6 and J usage is TRBJ1-1, with TRBD1 matching 10 bases. In germline, CDR1 is SGHDT, CDR2 YYEEEE. Germline trimming cut 4 bases from V and 1 base from J; bases unmatched to any gene: 10. The CDR3 runs 17 residues. Here the CDR3 reads CASSLAGTGAPNTEAFF. The CDR3 nucleotides are TGTGCCAGCAGCCTAGCCGGGACAGGGGCTCCGAACACTGAAGCTTTCTTT.

This chain links TRBV7-9 with TRBJ2-2, with 8 bases lining up with TRBD1. The CDR3 spans 17 residues. V lost 5 bases, J lost 1 base, and 9 bases stayed unmatched. The V gene's germline CDR1 is SEHNR and CDR2 FQNEAQ (reference sequence). CDR3 in amino acids: CASSKREGTGNTGELFF. DNA of the CDR3: TGTGCCAGCAGCAAAAGGGAAGGGACAGGGAACACCGGGGAGCTGTTTTTT.

Regarding this clone: One junction end does not reproduce the germline sequence, and a read error may be involved. The chain couples TRBV10-3 to TRBJ2-1, with TRBD1 identical over 11 bases. This CDR3 has 12 amino acids. Germline loops: CDR1 ENHRY, CDR2 SYGVKD. CDR3 in amino acids: CAISVGTGGSVF. The CDR3 DNA reads TGTGCCATCAGTGTTGGGACAGGGGGTTCGGTCTTC.

The chain is built from TRBV28 and TRBJ1-4; D perhaps matches TRBD1 (5 bases). V was pared by 7 bases and J by 3 bases, with 15 bases between. Germline values: CDR1 MDHEN, CDR2 SYDVKM. This CDR3 is 15 amino acids long. The CDR3 reads CASIHGAGANEKLFF. CDR3 in DNA: TGTGCCAGCATTCACGGGGCGGGGGCTAATGAAAAACTGTTTTTT.

The chain recombines TRBV5-1 with TRBJ1-4; possibly TRBD1 for D (6 bases). The CDR3 extends over 16 amino acids. Trimming cost V 0 bases and J 2 bases, with 11 bases left between them. Germline assignment: CDR1 SGHRS and CDR2 YFSETQ. CDR3 in DNA: TGCGCCAGCAGCTTGGGGGGGCAGGATACTAATGAAAAACTGTTTTTT. Encoded protein: CASSLGGQDTNEKLFF.

The gene calls are TRBV10-2 and TRBJ1-2, with TRBD1 as a possible D gene (6 bases). CDR3 length: 16 amino acids. The germline V gene has CDR1 WSHSY and CDR2 SAAADI. V dropped 3 bases and J dropped 2 bases, with 16 bases sitting between them. CDR3 coding DNA: TGCGCCAGCAGTGATTCCAAAACAGGGTGGAACTATGGCTACACCTTC. Translated, it gives CASSDSKTGWNYGYTF.

This clone was counted a single time. This chain connects TRBV25-1 to TRBJ1-6; D uncertain. The germline V and J ends were trimmed by 5 bases and 5 bases, with 7 bases remaining between them. This CDR3 has 13 amino acids. Germline CDR1 is MGHDK and CDR2 is SYGVNS. CDR3 protein: CASSQANNSPLHF. The DNA for the CDR3 is TGTGCCAGCAGTCAGGCAAATAATTCACCCCTCCACTTT.

The rearrangement links TRBV19 to TRBJ2-7; possible D gene TRBD1, 6 bases. There are 12 residues in the CDR3. V lost 9 bases and J 4 bases, leaving 13 bases between the germline ends. Per germline, CDR1 LNHDA and CDR2 SQIVND (reference sequence). The CDR3 nucleotides read TGTGCCAGCAGACAGGCTCCGTACGAGCAGTACTTC. It encodes CASRQAPYEQYF.

V gene TRBV6-5 combines with J gene TRBJ2-5; TRBD2 matches 14 bases. From germline, CDR1 is MNHEY and CDR2 SVGAGI. The V segment lost 2 bases and the J segment 4 bases; nucleotides outside the gene matches: 3. This CDR3 is built from 16 residues. CDR3 nucleotides: TGTGCCAGCAGTTACACCGGGACTAGCGGGAGAGAGACCCAGTACTTC. Translating gives CASSYTGTSGRETQYF.

The chain links TRBV7-2 to TRBJ2-1; 7 bases are a match to TRBD2. Germline loops: CDR1 SGHTA, CDR2 FQGNSA. The J segment lost 0 bases and the V segment lost 6 bases, leaving 5 bases of the junction unmatched. There are 15 residues in the CDR3. Here the CDR3 reads CASRQSGTSYNEQFF. CDR3 in DNA: TGTGCCAGCAGACAAAGCGGGACCTCCTACAATGAGCAGTTCTTC. Full variable domain (outside the CDR3, taken from reference TRBV7-2 and TRBJ2-1): GAGVSQSPSNKVTEKGKDVELRCDPISGHTALYWYRQSLGQGLEFLIYFQGNSAPDKSGLPSDRFSAERTGGSVSTLTIQRTQQEDSAVYLCASRQSGTSYNEQFFGPGTRLTVL.

V gene TRBV6-5 combines with J gene TRBJ2-7; 7 nucleotides line up with TRBD1. Losses at the gene ends were 4 bases for V and 2 bases for J; bases not matched to a gene: 2. Germline V gene lookup returns CDR1 MNHEY and CDR2 SVGAGI. The CDR3 runs to 13 residues. DNA for the CDR3: TGTGCCAGCAGTTTCCAGGGGGCCTACGAGCAGTACTTC. Translated, it gives CASSFQGAYEQYF.

J is TRBJ1-4 and V is TRBV5-4; no reliable D call. CDR1 is SGHNT, CDR2 YYREEE, per germline (reference sequence). There are 14 residues in the CDR3. V lost 2 bases and J 7 bases, leaving 12 bases between the germline ends. The CDR3 sequence is CASSFDQSGEKLFF. The CDR3 bases are TGTGCCAGCAGCTTCGACCAATCGGGTGAAAAACTGTTTTTT.

The CDR3 region has the DNA TGTGCCAGCAGCAGCCCTCCTGGACTAGCGGCCTTGATAGAGCAGTACTTC. Translated, it gives CASSSPPGLAALIEQYF. V is TRBV7-2 and J is TRBJ2-7, with 10 bases lining up with TRBD2. The CDR3 runs 17 residues. J lost 7 bases, V lost 5 bases, and 17 bases had no gene match. Germline V CDR1 and CDR2: SGHTA, FQGNSA.